Sequencing of this TCR beta chain was carried out in a study of spatial heterogeneity in lung cancer. Findings and caveats of the study: How many expanded intratumoral alpha and beta TCRs were present tracked the tumor mutation count, which was a count of nonsynonymous mutations.

Time point: sample taken at primary tumor resection. More than 70 TRACERx patients with early, untreated non-small cell lung cancer donated samples. This clonotype came up many times. Antigen specificity is unknown. Because the library targeted alpha chains, this beta chain is an off-target read whose size means little. Trimming removed 0 bases from V and 1 base from J; junction bases left unmatched: 9. This CDR3 has 19 amino acids. Germline CDR1 and CDR2: LGHNA and YSLEER. Each CDR3 protein is one row after TCRdb ran MiXCR on the 5' RACE reads. Counted here are fewer than 6,500 distinct CDR3 sequences, about 7.6% occurring once; the ten biggest clones make up around 27%.

This chain joins TRBV4-3 and TRBJ2-7, with 13 bases that match TRBD2. Material: lung tumor tissue, obtained at surgery. This receptor was taken from a female donor with early-stage non-small cell lung cancer. CDR3 protein: CASSQDLELAGGWSYEQYF. The CDR3 DNA follows: TGCGCCAGCAGCCAAGATTTGGAACTAGCGGGAGGGTGGTCCTACGAGCAGTACTTC.